Sequencing of this TCR beta chain was carried out in a study of T cell changes during pregnancy in multiple sclerosis. The CDR3 length is 13 residues. V was shortened by 4 bases and J by 1 base, with 7 bases between the two germline ends. Germline V lookup: CDR1 GTSNPN, CDR2 SVGIG (reference sequence). Produced via immunoSEQ multiplex PCR; TCRdb's table is partial and in-frame only. The sample contains about 100,000 clones, around 92% of which appear only once. This sequence originates from a female donor with multiple sclerosis, enrolled in a pregnancy study. The chain has TRBV30 and TRBJ1-4; D perhaps matches TRBD1 (5 bases). This material consisted of peripheral blood, taken after pregnancy. The DNA for the CDR3 is TGTGCCTGGACGCAGGGAACTAATGAAAAACTGTTTTTT. It is translated as CAWTQGTNEKLFF.